This record concerns one T cell receptor (beta chain) sequence. Its specificity is unknown. These data come from a study of relationships among human T cell subsets. General observations from the study: V, D, J usage, CDR3 length and N-additions were similar across seven subsets. T cell counts were not recorded for a couple of pan T samples.

Looked up from germline, CDR1 is DFQATT and CDR2 is SNEGSKA (reference sequence). Trimming cost V 5 bases and J 2 bases; bases outside gene matches: 8. The CDR3 has 15 residues. Magnetic beads coated with subset-specific antibodies isolated the T cell subsets. TCR alpha and beta CDR3s were amplified from mRNA by semiquantitative ARM-PCR. In ARM-PCR, communal superprimers followed tagged nested gene-specific primers for exponential amplification. First-round products served as template after exonuclease removal of nested primers. TCRdb ran MiXCR on the multiplex PCR reads and lists one entry per CDR3 protein. The table shows about 15,000 distinct CDR3 sequences, with 62% occurring only once.

The TCR was taken from a man aged 40-55 years in good health. The chain is built from TRBV20-1 and TRBJ2-7; TRBD2 matches 11 bases. Input material: total T cells sorted from blood. CDR3 sequence reads: CSAPPGLAATYEQYF. For the CDR3, the DNA is TGCAGTGCTCCACCGGGACTAGCGGCCACCTACGAGCAGTACTTC.